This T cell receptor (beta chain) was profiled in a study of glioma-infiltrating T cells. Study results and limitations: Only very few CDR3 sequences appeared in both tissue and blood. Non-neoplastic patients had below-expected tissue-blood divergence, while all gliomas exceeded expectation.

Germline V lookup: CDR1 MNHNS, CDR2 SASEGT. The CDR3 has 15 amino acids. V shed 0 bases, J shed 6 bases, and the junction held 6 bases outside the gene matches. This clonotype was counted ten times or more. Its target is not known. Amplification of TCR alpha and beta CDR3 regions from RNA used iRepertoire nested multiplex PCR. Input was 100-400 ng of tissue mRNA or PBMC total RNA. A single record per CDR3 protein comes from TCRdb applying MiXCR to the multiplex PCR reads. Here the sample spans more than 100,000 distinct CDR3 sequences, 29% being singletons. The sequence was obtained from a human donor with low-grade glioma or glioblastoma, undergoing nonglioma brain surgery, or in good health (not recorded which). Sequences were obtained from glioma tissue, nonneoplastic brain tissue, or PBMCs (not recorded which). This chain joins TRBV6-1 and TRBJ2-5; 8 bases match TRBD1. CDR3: CASSEATGGRKTQYF. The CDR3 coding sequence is TGTGCCAGCAGTGAAGCTACAGGGGGGCGTAAGACCCAGTACTTC.